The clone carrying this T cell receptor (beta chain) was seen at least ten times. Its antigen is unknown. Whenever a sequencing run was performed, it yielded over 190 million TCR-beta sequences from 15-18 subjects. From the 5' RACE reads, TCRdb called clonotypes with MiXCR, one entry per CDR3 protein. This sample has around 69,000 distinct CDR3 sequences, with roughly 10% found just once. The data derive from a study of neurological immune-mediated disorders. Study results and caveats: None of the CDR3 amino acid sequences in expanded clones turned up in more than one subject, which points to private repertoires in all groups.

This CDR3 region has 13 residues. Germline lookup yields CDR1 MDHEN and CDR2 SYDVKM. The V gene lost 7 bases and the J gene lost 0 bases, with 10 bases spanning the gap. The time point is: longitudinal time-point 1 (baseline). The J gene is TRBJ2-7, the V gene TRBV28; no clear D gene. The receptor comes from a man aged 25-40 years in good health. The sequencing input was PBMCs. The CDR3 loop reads CASIRPGSYEQYF. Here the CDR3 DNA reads TGTGCCAGCATCCGGCCAGGCTCCTACGAGCAGTACTTC.